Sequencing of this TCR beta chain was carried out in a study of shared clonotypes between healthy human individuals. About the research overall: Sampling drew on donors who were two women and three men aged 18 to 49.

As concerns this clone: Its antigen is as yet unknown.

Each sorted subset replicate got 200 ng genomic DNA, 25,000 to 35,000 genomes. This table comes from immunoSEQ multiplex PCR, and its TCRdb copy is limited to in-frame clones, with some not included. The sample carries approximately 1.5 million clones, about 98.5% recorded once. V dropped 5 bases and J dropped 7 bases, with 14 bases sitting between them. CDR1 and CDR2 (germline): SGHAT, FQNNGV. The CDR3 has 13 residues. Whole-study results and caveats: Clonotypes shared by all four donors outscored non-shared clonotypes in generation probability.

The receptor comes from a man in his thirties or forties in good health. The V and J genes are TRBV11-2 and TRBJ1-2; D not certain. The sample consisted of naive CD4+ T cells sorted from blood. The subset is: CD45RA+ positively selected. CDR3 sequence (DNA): TGTGCCAGCAGCCTTCTGGAGGGAGGTGGCTACACCTTC. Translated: CASSLLEGGGYTF.